The 18 T cell receptor beta chains presented below share a single source sample, sequenced in a study of T cell responses to AZD1222 COVID-19 vaccine. Profiled with immunoSEQ multiplex PCR; TCRdb holds only in-frame clones, not every one. The table lists about 140,000 clones, about 92% of them singletons. Material: peripheral blood, obtained on day 0 of AZD1222 vaccination. Source of these receptors: an adult in good health.

J is TRBJ1-1 and V is TRBV2, with D uncertain. V lost 7 bases and J lost 4, with 22 bases in between. Germline V gives CDR1 SNHLY, CDR2 FYNNEI. The CDR3 has 16 residues. The CDR3 reads CASIPGRGPRGTEAFF. The DNA of the CDR3 is TGTGCCAGCATTCCGGGCCGAGGGCCTCGCGGCACTGAAGCTTTCTTT.

Only one count was recorded for this clone. The chain uses TRBV5-1 and TRBJ2-3, with 9 bases that match TRBD2. The CDR3 is 19 residues long. Germline V CDR1 and CDR2: SGHRS, YFSETQ. V dropped 0 bases and J dropped 2; count of bases not matched to a gene: 13. The CDR3 spells CASSLEVSGSEGHTDTQYF. For the CDR3, the DNA is TGCGCCAGCAGCTTGGAGGTTAGCGGGAGCGAAGGGCACACAGATACGCAGTATTTT.

The chain links TRBV5-1 to TRBJ1-2, with D possibly matching TRBD1 (5 bases). There are 18 residues in the CDR3. V lost 0 bases and J 1 base, leaving 19 bases between the germline ends. Germline lookup yields CDR1 SGHRS and CDR2 YFSETQ. CDR3 DNA: TGCGCCAGCAGCTTGGCCGGGGCCGGTCTCTTCTTTAACTATGGCTACACCTTC. Translated: CASSLAGAGLFFNYGYTF.

A remark on this clone: In the same sample, other DNA sequences code for this CDR3. The chain has TRBV28 and TRBJ2-3; D unclear. The length of the CDR3 is 11 residues. With 2 bases removed from V and 5 bases from J, the gap between germline ends came to 2 bases. In germline, CDR1 is MDHEN, CDR2 SYDVKM. The CDR3 DNA is TGTGCCAGCAGTTTAGTAGATACGCAGTATTTT. Translated: CASSLVDTQYF.

This rearrangement joins TRBV5-6 to TRBJ1-2; the D gene is possibly TRBD1 (6 bases). Germline values: CDR1 SGHDT, CDR2 YYEEEE. This CDR3 comprises 18 residues. Trimming left V 2 bases short and J 7 bases short, with 27 bases between. The CDR3 is CASSLRSIYRAPGRGYTF. Here the CDR3 DNA reads TGTGCCAGCAGCTTACGATCCATCTACAGGGCCCCCGGTCGTGGCTACACCTTC.

The chain recombines TRBV27 with TRBJ2-2; D is undetermined. There are 15 residues in the CDR3. The V gene's germline CDR1 is MNHEY and CDR2 SMNVEV (reference sequence). V was trimmed by 3 bases and J by 0 bases, leaving 8 bases between them. CDR3 sequence (DNA): TGTGCCAGCAGTTTTGAGTGGGCGAACACCGGGGAGCTGTTTTTT. It is translated as CASSFEWANTGELFF.

The CDR3 loop is CASMGTENEKLFF. CDR3 nucleotides: TGTGCCAGCATGGGGACAGAGAATGAAAAACTGTTTTTT. The chain has TRBV6-5 and TRBJ1-4; 7 positions match TRBD1. V shed 7 bases and J 5 bases; nucleotides not matched to a gene: 4. This CDR3 contains 13 residues. Germline V gene lookup returns CDR1 MNHEY and CDR2 SVGAGI.

This sequence joins TRBV15 and TRBJ1-5; 12 bases align to TRBD1. The CDR3 extends over 15 amino acids. V shed 5 bases, J shed 7 bases, and the junction held 6 bases outside the gene matches. Germline loops: CDR1 LNHNV, CDR2 YYDKDF (reference sequence). This chain's CDR3 is CATSGGQGARQPQHF. CDR3 in DNA: TGTGCCACCAGCGGGGGACAGGGGGCGAGACAGCCCCAGCATTTT.

The sample holds one count of this clone. The chain is built from TRBV9 and TRBJ1-2, with D maybe TRBD1 (6 bases). V lost 4 bases and J lost 5, with 18 bases in between. The CDR3 has 15 residues. CDR1 and CDR2 (germline): SGDLS, YYNGEE. The DNA of the CDR3 is TGTGCCAGCAGCTCAGGGGAACAGGGTTTGTATGGCTACACCTTC. It specifies CASSSGEQGLYGYTF.

This clone showed up just once. Written as DNA, the CDR3 is TGTGCCAGCAGTTCTCGGGGGCTGTTAGATACGCAGTATTTT. Encoded protein: CASSSRGLLDTQYF. This chain uses TRBV27 with TRBJ2-3; either TRBD1 or TRBD2 may fit D (6 bases each). The V gene's germline CDR1 is MNHEY and CDR2 SMNVEV (reference sequence). Between the trimmed V and J ends, which lost 4 bases and 5 bases, there was a span of 13 bases. The CDR3 runs 14 residues.

The J gene is TRBJ2-7, the V gene TRBV2; 10 positions match TRBD2. Germline loops: CDR1 SNHLY, CDR2 FYNNEI. V gave up 6 bases and J gave up 3 bases; unmatched junction bases: 8. The CDR3 sequence is 15 residues long. For the CDR3, the DNA is TGTGCCAGCAGCTTAGCTAGCGGGGGATTCTACGAGCAGTACTTC. Its translation: CASSLASGGFYEQYF.

Note on this clone: The identical CDR3 is also encoded by other nucleotide sequences in the sample. The chain combines TRBV18 with TRBJ2-7; D is ambiguous. Germline V lookup: CDR1 KGHSH, CDR2 LQKENI. The CDR3 spans 11 residues. Trimming left V 3 bases short and J 3 bases short, with 3 bases between. The CDR3 bases are TGTGCCAGCTCACCTGACTACGAGCAGTACTTC. Protein product: CASSPDYEQYF.

J is TRBJ1-2 and V is TRBV30, with 9 bases identical to TRBD1. V dropped 4 bases and J dropped 1; count of bases not matched to a gene: 7. This CDR3 is built from 15 residues. Germline V gene sequence: CDR1 GTSNPN, CDR2 SVGIG (reference sequence). This CDR3 is CAWNLRDRVNYGYTF. CDR3 coding DNA: TGTGCCTGGAATCTCCGGGACAGGGTTAACTATGGCTACACCTTC.

The rearrangement joins TRBV5-4 to TRBJ2-5; TRBD1 is a possible D gene (7 bases). V was cut by 3 bases and J by 4 bases, with 13 bases left in between. The CDR3 consists of 14 residues. Germline V gene data show CDR1 as SGHNT and CDR2 as YYREEE (reference sequence). The CDR3: CASSSRQGGETQYF. In nucleotides, the CDR3 is TGTGCCAGCAGCTCCAGACAGGGAGGAGAGACCCAGTACTTC.

The V and J genes are TRBV5-6 and TRBJ2-7; D might be TRBD1 or TRBD2, each matching 6 bases. The CDR3 length is 15 residues. V lost 4 bases to trimming and J lost 0 bases, with 14 bases between them. Germline assignment: CDR1 SGHDT and CDR2 YYEEEE. The CDR3 sequence: CASSQTGGGSYEQYF. For the CDR3, the DNA is TGTGCCAGCAGCCAAACCGGAGGGGGCTCCTACGAGCAGTACTTC.

The rearrangement uses TRBV28 and TRBJ1-1; D is possibly TRBD1 (5 bases). Trimming took 6 bases from V and 2 from J, leaving 13 bases between them. CDR1 is MDHEN, CDR2 SYDVKM, per germline. The CDR3 is 14 residues long. CDR3 sequence (DNA): TGTGCCAGCAGGGCCGACAGACTTAACACTGAAGCTTTCTTT. Its protein product is CASRADRLNTEAFF.

J is TRBJ2-1 and V is TRBV19, with TRBD2 matching over 9 bases. CDR1 is LNHDA, CDR2 SQIVND, per germline (reference sequence). The CDR3 totals 14 residues. J was trimmed by 10 bases and V by 3 bases; bases with no gene match: 7. Written as DNA, the CDR3 is TGTGCCAGTAGTATTTTAGCGGGAGAGGGGGAGCAGTTCTTC. Its translation is CASSILAGEGEQFF.

This clone was seen more than once but under ten times. The genes are TRBV29-1 and TRBJ1-1; tentative D call: TRBD1 (6 bases). The V gene lost 6 bases and the J gene lost 8 bases, with 13 bases spanning the gap. From germline, CDR1 is SQVTM and CDR2 ANQGSEA. The CDR3 sequence is 11 residues long. The CDR3 DNA is TGCAGCGTGGGCTACAGGGTAGAAGCTTTCTTT. It translates to CSVGYRVEAFF.